This is a list of T cell receptor beta chains from one sample in a study of identical twins. Each CDR3 protein is one row after TCRdb ran MiXCR on the 5' RACE reads. The sample lists about 900,000 distinct CDR3 sequences; 9% to 15% were seen once. The same data also went into a second study, on yellow fever vaccine responses in identical twins.

Specimen: PBMCs. The receptors here all came from a woman aged 18-30 years in good health. Both conserved end residues are part of each CDR3. Fields, in order: V gene, D gene, J gene, clone size, CDR3 DNA, CDR3 protein. A D gene is named only where the DNA matches it firmly. Some rows mark clone size as missing; the rest say once, few, many or name a class of expanded clone.

v_call: TRBV20-1
d_call: TRBD2
j_call: TRBJ2-7
clone_size: few
cdr3_nt: TGCAGTGCTGGGAGCGGGAGAGACTACGAGCAGTACTTC
cdr3_aa: CSAGSGRDYEQYF

v_call: TRBV29-1
d_call: NA
j_call: TRBJ2-3
clone_size: many
cdr3_nt: TGCAGCGTTGGATTGCTAGTTGACTCTAGCACAGATACGCAGTATTTT
cdr3_aa: CSVGLLVDSSTDTQYF

v_call: TRBV25-1
d_call: NA
j_call: TRBJ2-3
clone_size: few
cdr3_nt: TGTGCCAGCAGTCGGGGTCAGTCTAGCACAGATACGCAGTATTTT
cdr3_aa: CASSRGQSSTDTQYF

v_call: TRBV7-3
d_call: NA
j_call: TRBJ2-2
clone_size: NA
cdr3_nt: TGTGCCAGCAGCTTATGGCCGGAAACGAACACCGGGGAGCTGTTTTTT
cdr3_aa: CASSLWPETNTGELFF

v_call: TRBV12-3/TRBV12-4
d_call: NA
j_call: TRBJ2-7
clone_size: once
cdr3_nt: TGTGCCAGCAGTAGGGCCCCTCCCTACGAGCAGTACTTC
cdr3_aa: CASSRAPPYEQYF

v_call: TRBV28
d_call: NA
j_call: TRBJ2-4
clone_size: NA
cdr3_nt: TGTGCCAGCAGTTTGACTTCTCTTCAGTACTTC
cdr3_aa: CASSLTSLQYF

v_call: TRBV20-1
d_call: TRBD2
j_call: TRBJ2-5
clone_size: few
cdr3_nt: TGCAGTACCCAGGGCCGGACTAGCGGGGTCCAAGAGACCCAGTACTTC
cdr3_aa: CSTQGRTSGVQETQYF

v_call: TRBV24-1
d_call: NA
j_call: TRBJ1-3
clone_size: few
cdr3_nt: TGTGCCACCAGTGATGGCGCGGGTGGAAACACCATATATTTT
cdr3_aa: CATSDGAGGNTIYF

v_call: TRBV15
d_call: TRBD1
j_call: TRBJ2-7
clone_size: few
cdr3_nt: TGTGCCACCAGCAGAGATTTTTGGCAGGGGGCTTCCTACGAGCAGTACTTC
cdr3_aa: CATSRDFWQGASYEQYF

v_call: TRBV20-1
d_call: TRBD2
j_call: TRBJ2-7
clone_size: NA
cdr3_nt: TGCAGTGTGGGGGCGGGAGGGACGGACTACGAGCAGTACTTC
cdr3_aa: CSVGAGGTDYEQYF

v_call: TRBV20-1
d_call: NA
j_call: TRBJ2-7
clone_size: few
cdr3_nt: TGCAGTGCTAGGTCACAGGAGGAGCAGTACTTC
cdr3_aa: CSARSQEEQYF

v_call: TRBV12-3/TRBV12-4
d_call: NA
j_call: TRBJ2-1
clone_size: few
cdr3_nt: TGTGCCAGCAGTTTAAGTAGGTCAGGCCATGAGCAGTTCTTC
cdr3_aa: CASSLSRSGHEQFF

v_call: TRBV27
d_call: NA
j_call: TRBJ1-4
clone_size: few
cdr3_nt: TGTGCCAGCGGAGTATCAGGGGACGGCCCAGGACTGTTTTTT
cdr3_aa: CASGVSGDGPGLFF

v_call: TRBV7-2
d_call: NA
j_call: TRBJ2-2
clone_size: NA
cdr3_nt: TGTGCCAGCAGCCTACCTGGGACCCGCGGGGAGCTGTTTTTT
cdr3_aa: CASSLPGTRGELFF

v_call: TRBV28
d_call: TRBD1
j_call: TRBJ1-1
clone_size: few
cdr3_nt: TGTGCCAGCAGCACGACAGGGGGCGCGGTTCGTGTGACTGAAGCTTTCTTT
cdr3_aa: CASSTTGGAVRVTEAFF

v_call: TRBV28
d_call: NA
j_call: TRBJ2-1
clone_size: NA
cdr3_nt: TGTGCCAGCAGCCTGGGCCGTCCGGCGAATGAGCAGTTCTTC
cdr3_aa: CASSLGRPANEQFF

v_call: TRBV27
d_call: TRBD2
j_call: TRBJ2-1
clone_size: NA
cdr3_nt: TGTGCCAGCAGTTGGGGACTAGAAGTCAGCTATGAGCAGTTCTTC
cdr3_aa: CASSWGLEVSYEQFF

v_call: TRBV20-1
d_call: NA
j_call: TRBJ1-4
clone_size: NA
cdr3_nt: TGCAGTGCTAGATTCGCTGAAAAACTGTTTTTT
cdr3_aa: CSARFAEKLFF

v_call: TRBV18
d_call: NA
j_call: TRBJ2-3
clone_size: NA
cdr3_nt: TGTGCCAGCTCACGTGTCGCGGAGACAGATACGCAGTATTTT
cdr3_aa: CASSRVAETDTQYF

v_call: TRBV28
d_call: NA
j_call: TRBJ2-2
clone_size: few
cdr3_nt: TGTGCCAGCAGTCCCCAAGACAGGAACACCGGGGAGCTGTTTTTT
cdr3_aa: CASSPQDRNTGELFF

v_call: TRBV20-1
d_call: NA
j_call: TRBJ2-1
clone_size: NA
cdr3_nt: TGCAGTGCGAGAGGTCGGGGTAACAATGAGCAGTTCTTC
cdr3_aa: CSARGRGNNEQFF

v_call: TRBV12-3/TRBV12-4
d_call: NA
j_call: TRBJ1-3
clone_size: few
cdr3_nt: TGTGCCAGTAGTACTACTTGGCTTTCTGGAAACACCATATATTTT
cdr3_aa: CASSTTWLSGNTIYF

v_call: TRBV6-1
d_call: TRBD1
j_call: TRBJ2-2
clone_size: NA
cdr3_nt: TGTGCCAGCAGTGGTAAAACAGGGGGCCCGACCGGGGAGCTGTTTTTT
cdr3_aa: CASSGKTGGPTGELFF

v_call: TRBV10-2
d_call: NA
j_call: TRBJ1-6
clone_size: NA
cdr3_nt: TGCGCCAGCAGTCCACGGCCGGACAGCAGATATTCACCCCTCCACTTT
cdr3_aa: CASSPRPDSRYSPLHF

v_call: TRBV28
d_call: TRBD2
j_call: TRBJ2-2
clone_size: NA
cdr3_nt: TGTGCCAGCAGCATCCGACTAGCGGAAGGGGGGGAGCTGTTTTTT
cdr3_aa: CASSIRLAEGGELFF

v_call: TRBV6-5
d_call: NA
j_call: TRBJ1-1
clone_size: NA
cdr3_nt: TGTGCCAGCAGTTACCAGGCAGGGGAGAACACTGAAGCTTTCTTT
cdr3_aa: CASSYQAGENTEAFF

v_call: TRBV28
d_call: TRBD1
j_call: TRBJ2-7
clone_size: few
cdr3_nt: TGTGCCAGCAGGTTTAGGGACAGGGCCCTTGGCGAGCAGTACTTC
cdr3_aa: CASRFRDRALGEQYF

v_call: TRBV29-1
d_call: NA
j_call: TRBJ2-1
clone_size: many
cdr3_nt: TGCAGCGTTGAGTTGGCTGATCCCTACAATGAGCAGTTCTTC
cdr3_aa: CSVELADPYNEQFF

v_call: TRBV21-1
d_call: NA
j_call: TRBJ2-7
clone_size: NA
cdr3_nt: TGTGCCAGCAGCAAAGACCCGGGAGGAACCTACGAGCAGTACTTC
cdr3_aa: CASSKDPGGTYEQYF

v_call: TRBV12-3/TRBV12-4
d_call: TRBD1
j_call: TRBJ1-2
clone_size: many
cdr3_nt: TGTGCCAGCAGTCCGGGACAGAGCTATGGCTACACCTTC
cdr3_aa: CASSPGQSYGYTF

v_call: TRBV3-1
d_call: NA
j_call: TRBJ2-2
clone_size: NA
cdr3_nt: TGTGCCAGCAGCCAAGTGGGAACGAACACCGGGGAGCTGTTTTTT
cdr3_aa: CASSQVGTNTGELFF

v_call: TRBV7-6
d_call: NA
j_call: TRBJ2-1
clone_size: few
cdr3_nt: NA
cdr3_aa: CASSLAGVAGGTLLFF

v_call: TRBV10-3
d_call: NA
j_call: TRBJ2-1
clone_size: many
cdr3_nt: TGTGCCATCAGGACCGACAGAAGCTCCTACAATGAGCAGTTCTTC
cdr3_aa: CAIRTDRSSYNEQFF

v_call: TRBV6-1
d_call: TRBD2
j_call: TRBJ2-5
clone_size: NA
cdr3_nt: TGTGCCAGCGTGATAGCGGGGTTGGAGACCCAGTACTTC
cdr3_aa: CASVIAGLETQYF

v_call: TRBV9
d_call: TRBD1
j_call: TRBJ2-2
clone_size: NA
cdr3_nt: TGTGCCAGCAGCGTAGCTACGGGGTTGGCAGGGGGCGTGAACACCGGGGAGCTGTTTTTT
cdr3_aa: CASSVATGLAGGVNTGELFF

v_call: TRBV20-1
d_call: NA
j_call: TRBJ2-1
clone_size: NA
cdr3_nt: TGCAGTGCTAGAGGACTCGGTCCGCAGTTCTTC
cdr3_aa: CSARGLGPQFF

v_call: TRBV12-3/TRBV12-4
d_call: NA
j_call: TRBJ1-2
clone_size: many
cdr3_nt: TGTGCCAGCAGTCAGACCGGGATTTATGGCTACACCTTC
cdr3_aa: CASSQTGIYGYTF

v_call: TRBV6-1
d_call: TRBD2
j_call: TRBJ2-2
clone_size: few
cdr3_nt: TGTGCCAGCGCCGAGGGACTAGCATATCCCGGGGAGCTGTTTTTT
cdr3_aa: CASAEGLAYPGELFF

v_call: TRBV6-1
d_call: NA
j_call: TRBJ1-1
clone_size: NA
cdr3_nt: TGTGCCACCGGCGGGGGGCTGAGGACTGAAGCTTTCTTT
cdr3_aa: CATGGGLRTEAFF

v_call: TRBV28
d_call: TRBD1
j_call: TRBJ2-7
clone_size: few
cdr3_nt: TGTGCCAGCAGTTCTGGACAGGGGGGCAAGCAGTACTTC
cdr3_aa: CASSSGQGGKQYF

v_call: TRBV20-1
d_call: TRBD2
j_call: TRBJ2-1
clone_size: NA
cdr3_nt: TGCAGTGCTATCCCCGGGACTAGCGGGATCTATGAGCAGTTCTTC
cdr3_aa: CSAIPGTSGIYEQFF

v_call: TRBV5-1
d_call: NA
j_call: TRBJ2-5
clone_size: few
cdr3_nt: TGCGCCAGCAGCTTCGGGGGATTAGAGACCCAGTACTTC
cdr3_aa: CASSFGGLETQYF

v_call: TRBV29-1
d_call: NA
j_call: TRBJ2-1
clone_size: few
cdr3_nt: TGCAGCGCTGCGGACCTTAGCTCCTACAATGAGCAGTTCTTC
cdr3_aa: CSAADLSSYNEQFF

v_call: TRBV10-2
d_call: TRBD1
j_call: TRBJ2-5
clone_size: few
cdr3_nt: TGCGCCAGCAGTGAGTCGAGGACAGGGCCCGAGACCCAGTACTTC
cdr3_aa: CASSESRTGPETQYF

v_call: TRBV5-1
d_call: TRBD1
j_call: TRBJ1-1
clone_size: many
cdr3_nt: TGCGCCAGCAGCGGGGGACAGCATAGTGATGAAGCTTTCTTT
cdr3_aa: CASSGGQHSDEAFF

v_call: TRBV6-1
d_call: NA
j_call: TRBJ2-3
clone_size: many
cdr3_nt: TGTGCCAGCAGCCCTGAGAGGGGGGATACGCAGTATTTT
cdr3_aa: CASSPERGDTQYF

v_call: TRBV5-1
d_call: NA
j_call: TRBJ2-1
clone_size: NA
cdr3_nt: TGCGCCAGCAGCCCCCAGGGGGGGCTGATTTACAATGAGCAGTTCTTC
cdr3_aa: CASSPQGGLIYNEQFF

v_call: TRBV7-9
d_call: NA
j_call: TRBJ1-2
clone_size: NA
cdr3_nt: TGTGCCAGCACGCTAGGGCCCTATGGCTACACCTTC
cdr3_aa: CASTLGPYGYTF

v_call: TRBV28
d_call: NA
j_call: TRBJ1-4
clone_size: few
cdr3_nt: TGTGCCAGCAGTTCCGACAGTCCACCCAGAAAACTGTTTTTT
cdr3_aa: CASSSDSPPRKLFF

v_call: TRBV18
d_call: TRBD2
j_call: TRBJ2-1
clone_size: NA
cdr3_nt: TGTGCCAGCTCACCAATTTATCTAGCGGGAGTTGATGAGCAGTTCTTC
cdr3_aa: CASSPIYLAGVDEQFF

v_call: TRBV18
d_call: NA
j_call: TRBJ2-7
clone_size: NA
cdr3_nt: TGTGCCAGCTCACAACTGGGGACTGATAACGAGCAGTACTTC
cdr3_aa: CASSQLGTDNEQYF

v_call: TRBV18
d_call: NA
j_call: TRBJ2-5
clone_size: few
cdr3_nt: TGTGCCAGCTCTCCACCGGGACAATGGGAGACCCAGTACTTC
cdr3_aa: CASSPPGQWETQYF

v_call: TRBV20-1
d_call: NA
j_call: TRBJ2-1
clone_size: few
cdr3_nt: TGCAGTGCTACTCTTTTTTCCGGGAATGAGCAGTTCTTC
cdr3_aa: CSATLFSGNEQFF

v_call: TRBV5-1
d_call: NA
j_call: TRBJ1-6
clone_size: few
cdr3_nt: TGCGCCAGCAGCTTGGGTGAAGGCGATTCACCCCTCCACTTT
cdr3_aa: CASSLGEGDSPLHF

v_call: TRBV5-1
d_call: NA
j_call: TRBJ2-3
clone_size: NA
cdr3_nt: TGCGCCAGCAGCTTGAGACGGGAGATGAGGAGCACAGATACGCAGTATTTT
cdr3_aa: CASSLRREMRSTDTQYF

v_call: TRBV29-1
d_call: NA
j_call: TRBJ1-2
clone_size: NA
cdr3_nt: TGCAGCGTTGAAGGGAAGGGTCGTGGCTATGGCTACACCTTC
cdr3_aa: CSVEGKGRGYGYTF

v_call: TRBV29-1
d_call: TRBD1
j_call: TRBJ2-4
clone_size: NA
cdr3_nt: TGCAGCGGGGGACAGGACGGAAACATTCAGTACTTC
cdr3_aa: CSGGQDGNIQYF